What follows is one TCR beta chain and its context. Its antigen is still unknown. J was trimmed by 4 bases and V by 4 bases; bases with no gene match: 11. The germline gives CDR1 SGDLS, CDR2 YYNGEE. CDR3 length: 19 residues. CD45RO negativity and positive selection for CCR7 defined naive CD8 cells, a population that excluded terminally differentiated effector memory CD45RA+ cells. This entry is derived from a study of shared clonotypes between healthy human individuals. Whole-study context: Used for every donor were three CD4 naive, three CD4 memory, two CD8 naive and one CD8 memory plate.

Using immunoSEQ multiplex PCR, the repertoire was profiled, and TCRdb retains in-frame clones only, with some absent. The sample carries about 2.2 million clones, around 93% recorded once. General study points: Only blood underwent sampling, and tissue repertoires likely differ.

This receptor was obtained from a man between 18 and 29 years old in good health. Some clones in this sample may be carry-over from other donors' samples. The chain is built from TRBV9 and TRBJ2-1, with TRBD2 matching 16 bases. The specimen sequenced was naive CD8+ T cells from PBMCs. Here the CDR3 DNA reads TGTGCCAGCAGCTTTTCCTTGGGACTAGCGGGAGGGGGTTACAATGAGCAGTTCTTC. Protein sequence: CASSFSLGLAGGGYNEQFF.